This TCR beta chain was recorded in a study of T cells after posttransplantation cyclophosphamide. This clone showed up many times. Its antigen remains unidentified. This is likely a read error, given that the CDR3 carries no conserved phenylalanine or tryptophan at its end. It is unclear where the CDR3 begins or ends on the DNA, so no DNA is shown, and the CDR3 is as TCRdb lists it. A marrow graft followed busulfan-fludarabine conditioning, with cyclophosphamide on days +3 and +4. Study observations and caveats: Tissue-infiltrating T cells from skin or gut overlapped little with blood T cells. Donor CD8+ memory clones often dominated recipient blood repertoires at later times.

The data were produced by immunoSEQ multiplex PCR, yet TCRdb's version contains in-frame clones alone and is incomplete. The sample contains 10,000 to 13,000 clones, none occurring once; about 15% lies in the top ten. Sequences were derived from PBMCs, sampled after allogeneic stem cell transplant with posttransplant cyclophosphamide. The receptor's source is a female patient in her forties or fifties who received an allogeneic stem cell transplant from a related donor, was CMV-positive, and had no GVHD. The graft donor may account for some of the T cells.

CDR3 in amino acids: CASSFRSPSSGPIL. The chain employs TRBV12-1 and TRBJ2-7; the tabulated D call, TRBD2, remains unverified against the DNA. TRBV12-1 is a documented pseudogene. The CDR3 spans 14 residues, counting both ends.